Following are 10 T cell receptor beta chains from one sample sequenced in a study of blood T cell repertoires in COVID-19. Only in-frame clones appear in the TCRdb table, and some are missing; sequencing was by immunoSEQ multiplex PCR. The sample has under 250,000 clones; 65% to 90% are singletons. Sequencing used peripheral blood. These TCRs come from a man in his fifties or sixties with COVID-19, enrolled during active disease.

This chain connects TRBV10-1 to TRBJ1-5; TRBD1 is a possible D gene (6 bases). The germline gives CDR1 WNHNN, CDR2 SYGVQD (reference sequence). V lost 5 bases, J lost 4 bases, and 9 bases lay in between. The CDR3 has 13 residues. This CDR3 reads CASSSQGNQPQHF. CDR3 sequence (DNA): TGCGCCAGCAGTTCCCAGGGGAATCAGCCCCAGCATTTT.

The V and J genes are TRBV6-6 and TRBJ2-3; no reliable D call. The germline CDR1 and CDR2 sequences are MNHNY and SVGAGI (reference sequence). The CDR3 sequence is 13 residues long. V gave up 6 bases and J gave up 6 bases, with 13 bases separating them. CDR3 sequence reads: CASRHLSADTQYF. The DNA for the CDR3 is TGTGCCAGCAGGCACCTCTCTGCGGATACGCAGTATTTT.

Only one count was recorded for this clone. This chain connects TRBV5-1 to TRBJ1-4; D is unclear. Germline CDR1 SGHRS, CDR2 YFSETQ. V was cut by 0 bases and J by 2 bases, with 8 bases left in between. This CDR3 contains 15 residues. CDR3 sequence reads: CASSLVTGTNEKLFF. The DNA for the CDR3 is TGCGCCAGCAGCTTGGTAACGGGGACTAATGAAAAACTGTTTTTT.

J is TRBJ1-5 and V is TRBV7-2, with D possibly TRBD1 on 6 matching bases. This CDR3 region has 15 residues. V lost 5 bases to trimming and J lost 0 bases, with 11 bases between them. From germline, CDR1 is SGHTA and CDR2 FQGNSA. The CDR3 sequence is CASSRTAYSNQPQHF. CDR3 coding DNA: TGTGCCAGCAGCAGGACAGCGTATAGCAATCAGCCCCAGCATTTT.

V gene TRBV5-1 combines with J gene TRBJ2-1; D may be TRBD1 (6 bases). The germline V gene encodes CDR1 SGHRS and CDR2 YFSETQ. The CDR3 contains 15 residues. V was shortened by 3 bases and J by 2 bases, with 12 bases between the two germline ends. This CDR3 reads CASSWLGTTYNEQFF. The CDR3 region has the DNA TGCGCCAGCAGCTGGCTTGGGACAACCTACAATGAGCAGTTCTTC.

The rearrangement uses TRBV10-3 and TRBJ2-3; 7 bases align to TRBD1. Unmatched junction bases numbered 12, after V lost 8 bases and J lost 4 bases. Germline CDR1 reads ENHRY; CDR2 reads SYGVKD. CDR3 length: 15 residues. The CDR3 DNA reads as TGTGCCATCGGAACAGGGGCGAGGGAATCAGATACGCAGTATTTT. Amino acid sequence: CAIGTGARESDTQYF.

CDR3 coding DNA: TGTGCCTGGCTCAGGGGAAAGAACACTGAAGCTTTCTTT. Translating it yields CAWLRGKNTEAFF. The chain is built from TRBV30 and TRBJ1-1; TRBD1 might be the D (6 bases). Per the germline V gene, CDR1 is GTSNPN and CDR2 is SVGIG (reference sequence). This CDR3 has 13 residues. V dropped 5 bases and J dropped 1 base, with 11 bases sitting between them. The entire variable domain, with the rest obtained from reference TRBV30 and TRBJ1-1, is as follows: SQTIHQWPATLVQPVGSPLSLECTVEGTSNPNLYWYRQAAGRGLQLLFYSVGIGQISSEVPQNLSASRPQDRQFILSSKKLLLSDSGFYLCAWLRGKNTEAFFGQGTRLTVV.

J is TRBJ2-1 and V is TRBV3-1 (or the pseudogene TRBV3-2), with TRBD2 matching over 9 bases. Per the germline V gene, CDR1 is LGHDT and CDR2 is YNNKEL (reference sequence). Trimming cost V 1 base and J 7 bases; bases outside gene matches: 5. This CDR3 comprises 15 residues. The CDR3 DNA sequence: TGTGCCAGCAGCCAAGTCAAGCGGGGGGAGAATGAGCAGTTCTTC. Amino acids: CASSQVKRGENEQFF.

This clone was recorded at least ten times. The genes are TRBV4-1 and TRBJ2-3; a weak D match, TRBD1 (6 bases). The germline gives CDR1 MGHRA, CDR2 YSYEKL. Trimming removed 1 base from V and 1 base from J, with 15 bases in between. The CDR3 runs 17 residues. For the CDR3, the DNA is TGCGCCAGCAGCCAAGGGTCCAGGGGAGCCGGCACAGATACGCAGTATTTT. It codes for CASSQGSRGAGTDTQYF.

This chain uses TRBV7-6 with TRBJ2-7, with 10 nucleotides matching TRBD1. Germline CDR1 is SGHVS and CDR2 is FNYEAQ. The V and J ends lost 6 bases and 1 base, in that order; junction bases with no gene match: 9. This CDR3 spans 16 amino acids. CDR3 residues: CASRFLRDRGSYEQYF. The CDR3 nucleotides read TGTGCCAGCAGATTTCTCCGGGACAGGGGATCCTACGAGCAGTACTTC.